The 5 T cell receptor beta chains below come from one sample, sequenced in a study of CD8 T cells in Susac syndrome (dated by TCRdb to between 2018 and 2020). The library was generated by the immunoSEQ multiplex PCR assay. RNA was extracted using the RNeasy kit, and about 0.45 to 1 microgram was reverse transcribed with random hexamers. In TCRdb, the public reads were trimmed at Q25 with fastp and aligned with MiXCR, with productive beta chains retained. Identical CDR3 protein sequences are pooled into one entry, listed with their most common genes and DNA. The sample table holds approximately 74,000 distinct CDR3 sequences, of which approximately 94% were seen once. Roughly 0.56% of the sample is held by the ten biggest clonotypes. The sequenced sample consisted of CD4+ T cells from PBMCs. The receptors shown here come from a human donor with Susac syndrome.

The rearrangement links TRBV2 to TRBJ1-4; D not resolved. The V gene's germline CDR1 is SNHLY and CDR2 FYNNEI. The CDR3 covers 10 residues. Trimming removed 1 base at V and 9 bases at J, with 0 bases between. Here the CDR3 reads CASSEEKLFF. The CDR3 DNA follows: TGTGCCAGCAGTGAAGAAAAACTGTTTTTT. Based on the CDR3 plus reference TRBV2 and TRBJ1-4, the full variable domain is EPEVTQTPSHQVTQMGQEVILRCVPISNHLYFYWYRQILGQKVEFLVSFYNNEISEKSEIFDDQFSVERPDGSNFTLKIRSTKLEDSAMYFCASSEEKLFFGSGTQLSVL.

CDR3 residues: CASSSGQLSNTATQYF. CDR3 coding DNA: TGTGCCAGCAGTTCAGGACAGTTATCCAACACTGCTACGCAGTATTTT. The chain employs TRBV6-5 and TRBJ2-3; D perhaps matches TRBD1 (6 bases). This CDR3 is 16 amino acids long. The germline V gene has CDR1 MNHEY and CDR2 SVGAGI. The ends were cut back, 4 bases at V and 8 bases at J, with 22 bases in the middle.

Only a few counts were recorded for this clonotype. The CDR3 DNA is TGTGCCACCACCCGTACAGGGGGCGAGGTCGGGGAGCTGTTTTTT. Protein sequence: CATTRTGGEVGELFF. The chain employs TRBV24-1 and TRBJ2-2; 9 bases are a match to TRBD1. Per the germline V gene, CDR1 is KGHDR and CDR2 is SFDVKD. The CDR3 length is 15 residues. V gave up 8 bases and J gave up 7 bases; unmatched junction bases: 10.

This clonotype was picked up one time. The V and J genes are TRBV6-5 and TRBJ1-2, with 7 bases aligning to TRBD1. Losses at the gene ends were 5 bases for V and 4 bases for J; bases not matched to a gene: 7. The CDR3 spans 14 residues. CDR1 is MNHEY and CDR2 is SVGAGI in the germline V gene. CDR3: CASSRDSSAYGYTF. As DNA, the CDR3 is TGTGCCAGCAGTCGGGACAGCTCTGCCTATGGCTACACCTTC.

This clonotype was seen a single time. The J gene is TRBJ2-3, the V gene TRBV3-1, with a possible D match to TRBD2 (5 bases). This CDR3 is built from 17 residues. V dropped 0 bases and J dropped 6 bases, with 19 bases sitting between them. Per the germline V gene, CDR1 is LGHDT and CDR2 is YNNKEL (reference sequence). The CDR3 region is CASSQEAGGGSMDTQYF. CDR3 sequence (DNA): TGTGCCAGCAGCCAAGAGGCAGGAGGCGGGTCAATGGATACGCAGTATTTT.